Following are 24 T cell receptor beta chains from one sample sequenced in a study of regulatory T cells in long-lasting Graves disease. Building the TCR beta libraries relied on iRepertoire HTBI primers, and CDR3 regions underwent Arm-PCR. In TCRdb, the multiplex PCR reads were re-called with MiXCR into one record per CDR3 protein. The sample has 400,000 to 450,000 distinct CDR3 sequences; 15% are singletons. The time point was: newly diagnosed GD, antithyroid drugs for less than 3 months. Preparation of the TCR library used RNA extracted from PBMCs. These data are also associated with another study on T cells in Graves' hyperthyroidism and ophthalmopathy.

Sequencing was performed on peripheral blood mononuclear cells (PBMCs), taken at new diagnosis, from a patient treated with antithyroid drugs. The receptors come from a woman in her twenties or thirties with Graves disease.

This clonotype has a single count. This may stem from a read error, because a much larger clone lies one nucleotide away. The V and J genes are TRBV2 and TRBJ2-2; the D is unclear. V shed 4 bases and J shed 1 base, with 4 bases lying between them. CDR1 SNHLY and CDR2 FYNNEI come from the germline V gene. The CDR3 is 13 residues long. The CDR3 bases are TGTGCCAGCAGTGCCCAGAACACCGGGGAGCTGTTTTTT. This sequence encodes CASSAQNTGELFF.

This clonotype was seen more than once but under ten times. The chain has TRBV18 and TRBJ2-7; 8 nucleotides align to TRBD1. CDR3 length: 14 amino acids. From germline, CDR1 is KGHSH and CDR2 LQKENI. V was pared by 6 bases and J by 5 bases, with 9 bases of the junction left unmatched. Here the CDR3 reads CASSLLTGDHEQYF. CDR3 in DNA: TGTGCCAGCTCTCTTCTGACAGGGGACCACGAGCAGTACTTC.

The V gene is TRBV5-6, the J gene TRBJ1-6; D may be TRBD1 (5 bases). From germline, CDR1 is SGHDT and CDR2 YYEEEE. CDR3 length: 16 residues. V was shortened by 0 bases and J by 10 bases, with 17 bases between the two germline ends. The CDR3 sequence is CASSLEGLVERSPLHF. For the CDR3, the DNA is TGTGCCAGCAGCTTGGAGGGGCTCGTAGAAAGATCACCCCTCCACTTT.

A word on this clonotype: A read error is likely, as this CDR3 ends without the conserved phenylalanine or tryptophan. The V call is TRBV12-3 or TRBV12-4, the J call TRBJ1-2; 9 positions agree with TRBD1. This CDR3 comprises 14 residues. V was pared by 1 base and J by 3 bases, with 0 bases of the junction left unmatched. CDR3: CASSLGQGDYGYTL. DNA for the CDR3: TGTGCCAGCAGTTTAGGACAGGGGGACTATGGCTACACCCTC.

This clonotype was counted ten times or more. The chain employs TRBV12-3 or TRBV12-4 and TRBJ1-4; 8 bases agree with TRBD1. Trimming cost V 4 bases and J 2 bases; bases outside gene matches: 6. CDR3 length: 16 amino acids. This CDR3 reads CASSYRGSTTNEKLFF. CDR3 sequence (DNA): TGTGCCAGCAGTTACAGGGGGTCGACGACTAATGAAAAACTGTTTTTT.

This clonotype was recorded a few times. The chain employs TRBV7-9 and TRBJ2-1; a weak D match, TRBD2 (6 bases). The DNA end is a closer match to TRBJ2-5, so the J assignment may be wrong. Germline CDR1 reads SEHNR; CDR2 reads FQNEAQ (reference sequence). This CDR3 contains 13 residues. In nucleotides, the CDR3 is TGTGCCAGCGGGACGACTAGAAAAGAGACCCAGTACTTC. Translated, it gives CASGTTRKETQYF.

This chain connects TRBV27 to TRBJ2-2, with a possible D match to TRBD1 (6 bases). Germline values: CDR1 MNHEY, CDR2 SMNVEV (reference sequence). This CDR3 has 15 amino acids. V was trimmed by 1 base and J by 1 base, leaving 7 bases between them. CDR3 DNA: TGTGCCAGCAGTTTATTACAGGGGAACACCGGGGAGCTGTTTTTT. It yields the protein CASSLLQGNTGELFF.

This clonotype was counted at least ten times. The chain carries TRBV7-9 and TRBJ2-2; 7 bases map to TRBD1. Trimming removed 5 bases from V and 4 bases from J; junction bases left unmatched: 7. Looked up from germline, CDR1 is SEHNR and CDR2 is FQNEAQ (reference sequence). The CDR3 is 15 amino acids. Here the CDR3 reads CASSQPDRATGELFF. The DNA of the CDR3 is TGTGCCAGCAGCCAACCCGACAGGGCCACCGGGGAGCTGTTTTTT.

At least ten counts were recorded for this clonotype. The V call is TRBV11-2, the J call TRBJ2-3; D is perhaps TRBD1 or TRBD2 (5 bases each). The CDR3 runs to 17 residues. Germline loops: CDR1 SGHAT, CDR2 FQNNGV. Deletions cut 6 bases from V and 0 bases from J, with 19 bases between. The CDR3 nucleotides are TGTGCCAGCAGTACCATCCCGGGGCAGGGAAGCACAGATACGCAGTATTTT. Amino acid sequence: CASSTIPGQGSTDTQYF.

This clonotype has a handful of counts. At one end, the junction sequence differs from germline, possibly due to a read error. V is TRBV7-9 and J is TRBJ2-7; D is undetermined. The CDR3 spans 13 residues. The germline V gene has CDR1 SEHNR and CDR2 FQNEAQ (reference sequence). The CDR3 region is CAGSLANSDEQYF. The CDR3 coding sequence is TGTGCCGGCAGCTTAGCCAACAGCGACGAGCAGTACTTC.

As to this clonotype: Being one base from a much bigger clone, this may be a read error. V gene TRBV11-3 combines with J gene TRBJ2-1; TRBD1 is a possible D gene (6 bases). The CDR3 runs 13 residues. Germline V CDR1 and CDR2: SGHNT, YENEEA. Between the trimmed V and J ends, which lost 8 bases and 8 bases, there was a span of 16 bases. The CDR3 loop reads CASSLRGLYEQFF. CDR3 in DNA: TGTGCCAGCTCCCTGAGGGGGTTGTATGAGCAGTTCTTC.

This clonotype was observed a few times. This may stem from a read error, because a much larger clone lies one nucleotide away. The rearrangement links TRBV12-3 or TRBV12-4 to TRBJ1-1; the D is unclear. CDR3 length: 16 amino acids. The chain's CDR3 is CVSSPAVRGGNTEAFF. The CDR3 DNA is TGTGTCAGCAGTCCCGCCGTGCGAGGTGGGAACACTGAAGCTTTCTTT.

The chain couples TRBV7-2 to TRBJ1-2, with a weak D call TRBD1 (6 bases). V lost 5 bases and J 0 bases, leaving 13 bases between the germline ends. From germline, CDR1 is SGHTA and CDR2 FQGNSA. The CDR3 has 15 residues. CDR3 DNA: TGTGCCAGCAGCAGAGGACAGAATTCTAACTATGGCTACACCTTC. This encodes CASSRGQNSNYGYTF.

This clonotype has a handful of counts. V usage is TRBV5-1 and J usage is TRBJ2-2; D is tentatively TRBD1 or TRBD2 (5 bases each). Trimming shortened V by 3 bases and J by 4 bases, and 10 bases separated the two germline ends. The CDR3 sequence is 14 residues long. Per germline, CDR1 SGHRS and CDR2 YFSETQ. The CDR3 DNA is TGCGCCAGCAGCTCGCCAGGGAGCACCGGGGAGCTGTTTTTT. Translating it yields CASSSPGSTGELFF. Using reference TRBV5-1 and TRBJ2-2 for the parts outside the CDR3, the full variable domain is KAGVTQTPRYLIKTRGQQVTLSCSPISGHRSVSWYQQTPGQGLQFLFEYFSETQRNKGNFPGRFSGRQFSNSRSEMNVSTLELGDSALYLCASSSPGSTGELFFGEGSRLTVL.

This clonotype appeared many times. This sequence joins TRBV28 and TRBJ2-5, with D possibly matching TRBD1 (6 bases). Trimming removed 6 bases at V and 4 bases at J, with 12 bases between. The germline gives CDR1 MDHEN, CDR2 SYDVKM. This CDR3 comprises 13 residues. CDR3 region: CASRTTGIETQYF. CDR3 DNA sequence: TGTGCCAGCAGGACTACAGGGATAGAGACCCAGTACTTC.

The chain joins TRBV18 to TRBJ1-2, with D maybe TRBD1 (6 bases). The germline CDR1 and CDR2 sequences are KGHSH and LQKENI. The V gene lost 2 bases and the J gene lost 4 bases, with 20 bases spanning the gap. The CDR3 is made up of 17 amino acids. CDR3 region: CASSPMGAGVKTYGYTF. Here the CDR3 DNA reads TGTGCCAGCTCACCAATGGGAGCAGGGGTAAAAACCTATGGCTACACCTTC. Based on the CDR3 plus reference TRBV18 and TRBJ1-2, the full variable domain is NAGVMQNPRHLVRRRGQEARLRCSPMKGHSHVYWYRQLPEEGLKFMVYLQKENIIDESGMPKERFSAEFPKEGPSILRIQQVVRGDSAAYFCASSPMGAGVKTYGYTFGSGTRLTVV.

This clonotype occurred many times. The genes are TRBV12-3 or TRBV12-4 and TRBJ2-1; 8 bases align to TRBD2. The CDR3 length is 17 residues. The trim removed 1 base at V and 1 base at J, leaving 6 bases unmatched. CDR3 loop: CASSLELADPSYNEQFF. The CDR3 DNA follows: TGTGCCAGCAGTTTAGAACTAGCGGACCCATCCTACAATGAGCAGTTCTTC.

This clonotype was recorded many times. This rearrangement joins TRBV15 to TRBJ1-1; D may be TRBD1 (6 bases). Per the germline V gene, CDR1 is LNHNV and CDR2 is YYDKDF (reference sequence). V shed 1 base and J shed 4 bases, with 7 bases lying between them. The CDR3 length is 13 residues. The CDR3 loop is CATSRARGTEAFF. The CDR3 DNA sequence: TGTGCCACCAGCAGAGCCAGGGGCACTGAAGCTTTCTTT.

As for this clonotype: This may stem from a read error, because a much larger clone lies one nucleotide away. The rearrangement joins TRBV19 to TRBJ2-7, with 8 nucleotides matching TRBD2. This CDR3 region has 15 residues. Germline CDR1 and CDR2: LNHDA and SQIVND (reference sequence). Germline trimming cut 5 bases from V and 7 bases from J; bases unmatched to any gene: 13. CDR3 sequence: CASSLPGGAYNEQYF. CDR3 bases: TGTGCCAGTAGTCTGCCGGGGGGGGCGTACAATGAGCAGTACTTC.

This clonotype was observed a handful of times. The J gene is TRBJ2-7, the V gene TRBV6-2 or TRBV6-3; 9 bases map to TRBD1. CDR3 length equals 14 residues. The germline V gene encodes CDR1 MNHEY and CDR2 SVGEGT. Losses at the gene ends were 2 bases for V and 7 bases for J; bases not matched to a gene: 6. DNA of the CDR3: TGTGCCAGCAGTTACCGACAGGGGGTGGGGGAGCAGTACTTC. This encodes CASSYRQGVGEQYF.

This clonotype was counted a few times. The chain combines TRBV2 with TRBJ1-5; 8 nucleotides match TRBD1. Germline values: CDR1 SNHLY, CDR2 FYNNEI. V lost 4 bases to trimming and J lost 4 bases; unmatched junction nucleotides: 3. The CDR3 loop spans 14 amino acids. The CDR3 bases are TGTGCCAGCAGTGGACAGGGGATAAATCAGCCCCAGCATTTT. It translates to CASSGQGINQPQHF.

There are many counts of this clonotype. J is TRBJ2-5 and V is TRBV28; the D call may be TRBD1 or TRBD2 (5 bases each). V dropped 2 bases and J dropped 7 bases, with 20 bases sitting between them. The CDR3 is 16 amino acids. Germline V gene sequence: CDR1 MDHEN, CDR2 SYDVKM. CDR3 sequence: CASSLESGTGWGTQYF. In DNA, the CDR3 is TGTGCCAGCAGTTTAGAGTCAGGGACGGGCTGGGGGACCCAGTACTTC.

Many counts were recorded for this clonotype. J is TRBJ1-5 and V is TRBV12-3 or TRBV12-4; D unclear. The length of the CDR3 is 15 residues. The V gene lost 4 bases and the J gene lost 3 bases, with 13 bases spanning the gap. The CDR3 sequence is CASSSTDTYNQPQHF. CDR3 in DNA: TGTGCCAGCAGTTCGACTGACACTTACAATCAGCCCCAGCATTTT.

This clonotype was seen ten or more times. The chain links TRBV29-1 to TRBJ2-7; 8 nucleotides line up with TRBD2. CDR1 and CDR2 (germline): SQVTM, ANQGSEA. V gave up 5 bases and J gave up 3 bases; unmatched junction bases: 6. This CDR3 spans 13 amino acids. For the CDR3, the DNA is TGCAGCGTTCTAGCGGGTTGGTACTACGAGCAGTACTTC. This gives the protein CSVLAGWYYEQYF.